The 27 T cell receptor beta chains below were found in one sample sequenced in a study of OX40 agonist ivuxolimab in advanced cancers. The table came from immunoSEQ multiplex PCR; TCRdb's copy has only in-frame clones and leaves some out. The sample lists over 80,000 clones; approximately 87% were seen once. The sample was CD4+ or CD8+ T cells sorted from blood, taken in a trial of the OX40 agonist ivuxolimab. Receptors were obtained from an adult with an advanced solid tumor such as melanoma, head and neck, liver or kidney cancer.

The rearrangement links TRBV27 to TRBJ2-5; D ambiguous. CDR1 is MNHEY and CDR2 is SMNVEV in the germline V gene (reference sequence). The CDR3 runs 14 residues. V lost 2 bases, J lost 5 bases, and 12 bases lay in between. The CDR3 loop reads CASSLVWKSETQYF. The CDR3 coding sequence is TGTGCCAGCAGTTTAGTGTGGAAATCGGAGACCCAGTACTTC.

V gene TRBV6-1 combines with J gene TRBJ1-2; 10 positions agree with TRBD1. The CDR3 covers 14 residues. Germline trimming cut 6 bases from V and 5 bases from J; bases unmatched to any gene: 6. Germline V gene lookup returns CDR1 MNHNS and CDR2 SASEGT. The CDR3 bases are TGTGCCAGCAGCGTGACAGGGGGCGCATATGGCTACACCTTC. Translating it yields CASSVTGGAYGYTF.

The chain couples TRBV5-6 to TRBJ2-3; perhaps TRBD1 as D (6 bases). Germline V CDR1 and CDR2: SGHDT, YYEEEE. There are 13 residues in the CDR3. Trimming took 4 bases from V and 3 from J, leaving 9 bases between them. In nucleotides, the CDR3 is TGTGCCAGCAGCCTAACAGGGACAGATACGCAGTATTTT. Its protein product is CASSLTGTDTQYF.

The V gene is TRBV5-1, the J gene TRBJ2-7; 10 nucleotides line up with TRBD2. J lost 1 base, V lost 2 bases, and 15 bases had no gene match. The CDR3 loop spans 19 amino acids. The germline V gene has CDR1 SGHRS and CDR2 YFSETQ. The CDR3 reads CASSFPKEAGGDGSYEQYF. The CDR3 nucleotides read TGCGCCAGCAGCTTTCCTAAAGAAGCGGGAGGGGATGGATCCTACGAGCAGTACTTC.

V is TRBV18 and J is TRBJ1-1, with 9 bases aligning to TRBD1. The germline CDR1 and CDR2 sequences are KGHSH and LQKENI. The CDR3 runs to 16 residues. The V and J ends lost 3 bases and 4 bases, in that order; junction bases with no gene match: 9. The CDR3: CASSPRTGEFLTEAFF. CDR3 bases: TGTGCCAGCTCACCGAGGACAGGGGAGTTCCTCACTGAAGCTTTCTTT.

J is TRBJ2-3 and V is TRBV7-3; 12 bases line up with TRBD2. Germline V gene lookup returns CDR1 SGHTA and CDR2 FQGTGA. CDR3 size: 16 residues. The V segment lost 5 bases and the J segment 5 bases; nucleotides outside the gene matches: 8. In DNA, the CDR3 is TGTGCCAGCAGCCTCCAGCCGGGACTAGCGGGAGATACGCAGTATTTT. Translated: CASSLQPGLAGDTQYF.

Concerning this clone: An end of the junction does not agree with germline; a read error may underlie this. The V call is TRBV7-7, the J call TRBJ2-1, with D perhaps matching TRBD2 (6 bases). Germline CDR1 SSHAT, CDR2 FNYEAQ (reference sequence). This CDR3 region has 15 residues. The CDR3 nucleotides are TGTGCTAGCAGCGTGAGACTAGTAGGCTACAATGAGCAGTTCTTC. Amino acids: CASSVRLVGYNEQFF. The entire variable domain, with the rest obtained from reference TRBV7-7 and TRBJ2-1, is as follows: GAGVSQSPRYKVTKRGQDVTLRCDPISSHATLYWYQQALGQGPEFLTYFNYEAQPDKSGLPSDRFSAERPEGSISTLTIQRTEQRDSAMYRCASSVRLVGYNEQFFGPGTRLTVL.

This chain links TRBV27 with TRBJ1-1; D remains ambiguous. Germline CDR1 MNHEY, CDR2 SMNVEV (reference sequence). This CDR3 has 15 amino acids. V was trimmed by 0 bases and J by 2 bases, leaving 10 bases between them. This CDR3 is CASSLSPAENTEAFF. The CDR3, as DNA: TGTGCCAGCAGTTTATCGCCAGCCGAAAACACTGAAGCTTTCTTT.

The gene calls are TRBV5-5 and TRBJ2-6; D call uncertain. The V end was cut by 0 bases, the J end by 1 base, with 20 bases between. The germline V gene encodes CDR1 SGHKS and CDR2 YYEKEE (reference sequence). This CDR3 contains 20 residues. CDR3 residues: CASSLGRAPGWISGANVLTF. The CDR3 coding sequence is TGTGCCAGCAGCTTGGGAAGGGCCCCTGGGTGGATTTCTGGGGCCAACGTCCTGACTTTC.

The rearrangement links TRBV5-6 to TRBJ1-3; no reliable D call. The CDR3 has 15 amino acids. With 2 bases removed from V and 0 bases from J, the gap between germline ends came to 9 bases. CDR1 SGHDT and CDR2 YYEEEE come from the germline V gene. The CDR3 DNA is TGTGCCAGCAGCTTCCGCTCCTACTCTGGAAACACCATATATTTT. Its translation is CASSFRSYSGNTIYF.

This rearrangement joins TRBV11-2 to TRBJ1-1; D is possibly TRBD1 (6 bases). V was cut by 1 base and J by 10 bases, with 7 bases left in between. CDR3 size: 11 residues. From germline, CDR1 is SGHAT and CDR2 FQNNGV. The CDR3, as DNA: TGTGCCAGCAGCTTAGTAGGGGGAGCTTTCTTT. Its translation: CASSLVGGAFF.

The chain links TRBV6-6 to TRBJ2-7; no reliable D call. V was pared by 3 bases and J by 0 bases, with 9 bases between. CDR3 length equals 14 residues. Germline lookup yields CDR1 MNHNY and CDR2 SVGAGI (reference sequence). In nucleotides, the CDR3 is TGTGCCAGCAGTTATGGGCGTCGCTCCTACGAGCAGTACTTC. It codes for CASSYGRRSYEQYF.

The CDR3 protein is CASNWTDSKNIQYF. CDR3 in DNA: TGTGCCAGCAACTGGACAGATTCCAAAAACATTCAGTACTTC. V and J are TRBV27 and TRBJ2-4; perhaps TRBD1 as D (6 bases). Germline V CDR1 and CDR2: MNHEY, SMNVEV (reference sequence). The CDR3 spans 14 residues. V gave up 7 bases and J gave up 2 bases, with 12 bases separating them.

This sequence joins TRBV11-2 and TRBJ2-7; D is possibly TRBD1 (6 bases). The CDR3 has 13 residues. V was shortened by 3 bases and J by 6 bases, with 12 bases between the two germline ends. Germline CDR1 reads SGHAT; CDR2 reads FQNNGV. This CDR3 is CASSFLGAGEQYF. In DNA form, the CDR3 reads TGTGCCAGCAGCTTCCTGGGGGCAGGCGAGCAGTACTTC.

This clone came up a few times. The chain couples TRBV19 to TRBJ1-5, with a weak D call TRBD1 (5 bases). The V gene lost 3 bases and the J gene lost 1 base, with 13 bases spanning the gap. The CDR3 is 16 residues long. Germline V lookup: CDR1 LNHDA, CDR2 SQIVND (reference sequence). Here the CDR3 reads CASSIGGDASNQPQHF. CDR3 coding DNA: TGTGCCAGTAGTATTGGAGGGGACGCGAGCAATCAGCCCCAGCATTTT. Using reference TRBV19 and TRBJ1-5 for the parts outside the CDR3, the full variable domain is DGGITQSPKYLFRKEGQNVTLSCEQNLNHDAMYWYRQDPGQGLRLIYYSQIVNDFQKGDIAEGYSVSREKKESFPLTVTSAQKNPTAFYLCASSIGGDASNQPQHFGDGTRLSIL.

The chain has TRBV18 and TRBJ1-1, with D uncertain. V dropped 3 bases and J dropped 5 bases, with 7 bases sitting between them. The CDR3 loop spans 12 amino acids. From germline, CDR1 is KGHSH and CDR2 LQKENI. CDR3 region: CASSPVGTEAFF. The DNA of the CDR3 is TGTGCCAGCTCACCGGTAGGGACTGAAGCTTTCTTT.

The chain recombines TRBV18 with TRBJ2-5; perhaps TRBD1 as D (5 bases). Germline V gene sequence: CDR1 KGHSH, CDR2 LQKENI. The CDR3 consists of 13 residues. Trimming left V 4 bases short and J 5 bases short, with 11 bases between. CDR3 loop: CASSLGQGETQYF. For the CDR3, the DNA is TGTGCCAGCTCACTCGGACAAGGGGAGACCCAGTACTTC.

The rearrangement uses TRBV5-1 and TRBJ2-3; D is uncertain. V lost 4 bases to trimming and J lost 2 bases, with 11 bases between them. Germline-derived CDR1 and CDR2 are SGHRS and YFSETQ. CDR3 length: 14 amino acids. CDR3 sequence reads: CASSPVSATDTQYF. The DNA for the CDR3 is TGCGCCAGCAGCCCGGTGAGTGCCACAGATACGCAGTATTTT.

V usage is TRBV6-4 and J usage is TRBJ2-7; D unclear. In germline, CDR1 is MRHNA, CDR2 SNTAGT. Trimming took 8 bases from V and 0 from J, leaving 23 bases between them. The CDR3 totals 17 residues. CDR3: CASRQQVPKCLSYEQYF. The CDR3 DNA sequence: TGTGCCAGCCGACAACAAGTCCCAAAATGTCTCTCCTACGAGCAGTACTTC.

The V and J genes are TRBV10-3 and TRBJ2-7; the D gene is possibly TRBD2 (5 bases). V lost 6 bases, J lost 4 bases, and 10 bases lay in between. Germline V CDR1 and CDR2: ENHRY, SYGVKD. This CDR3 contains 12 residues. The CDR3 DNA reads TGTGCCATCAGAGATCCGGGATACGAGCAGTACTTC. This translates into CAIRDPGYEQYF.

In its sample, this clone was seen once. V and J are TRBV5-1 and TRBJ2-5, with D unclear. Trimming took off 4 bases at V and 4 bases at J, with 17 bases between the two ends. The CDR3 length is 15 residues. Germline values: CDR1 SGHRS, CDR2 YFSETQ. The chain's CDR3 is CASSRYAEMGETQYF. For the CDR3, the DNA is TGCGCCAGCAGCCGTTATGCAGAGATGGGAGAGACCCAGTACTTC.

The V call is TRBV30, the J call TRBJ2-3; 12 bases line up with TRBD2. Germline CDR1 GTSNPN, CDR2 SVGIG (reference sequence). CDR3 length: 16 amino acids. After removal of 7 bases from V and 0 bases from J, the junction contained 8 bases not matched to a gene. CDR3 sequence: CASDPGLAGSTDTQYF. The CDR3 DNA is TGTGCCTCGGATCCGGGACTAGCGGGCAGCACAGATACGCAGTATTTT.

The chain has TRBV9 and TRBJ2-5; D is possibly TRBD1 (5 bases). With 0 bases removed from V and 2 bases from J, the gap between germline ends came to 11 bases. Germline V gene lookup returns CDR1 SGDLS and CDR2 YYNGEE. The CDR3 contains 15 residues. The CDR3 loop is CASSVAERQQETQYF. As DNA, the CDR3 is TGTGCCAGCAGCGTAGCGGAGCGACAGCAAGAGACCCAGTACTTC.

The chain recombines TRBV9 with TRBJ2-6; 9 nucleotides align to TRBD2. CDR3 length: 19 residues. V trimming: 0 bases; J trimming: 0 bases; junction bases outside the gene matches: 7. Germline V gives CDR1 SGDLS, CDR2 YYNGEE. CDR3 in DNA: TGTGCCAGCAGCGTAGGGTCTGCGGGGGGGAGCTCTGGGGCCAACGTCCTGACTTTC. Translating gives CASSVGSAGGSSGANVLTF.

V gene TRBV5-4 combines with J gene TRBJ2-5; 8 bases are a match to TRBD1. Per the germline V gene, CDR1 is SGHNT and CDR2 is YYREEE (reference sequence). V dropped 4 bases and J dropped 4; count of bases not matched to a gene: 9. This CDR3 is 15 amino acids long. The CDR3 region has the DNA TGTGCCAGCAGCCCTAACCCCGGACAGGGAGAGACCCAGTACTTC. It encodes CASSPNPGQGETQYF.

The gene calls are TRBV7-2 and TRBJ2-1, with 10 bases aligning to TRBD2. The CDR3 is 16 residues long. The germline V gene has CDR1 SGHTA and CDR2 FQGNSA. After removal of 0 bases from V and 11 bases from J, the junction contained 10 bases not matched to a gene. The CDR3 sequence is CASSLALAGGTSKQFF. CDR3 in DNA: TGTGCCAGCAGCTTAGCATTAGCGGGGGGCACTAGCAAGCAGTTCTTC.

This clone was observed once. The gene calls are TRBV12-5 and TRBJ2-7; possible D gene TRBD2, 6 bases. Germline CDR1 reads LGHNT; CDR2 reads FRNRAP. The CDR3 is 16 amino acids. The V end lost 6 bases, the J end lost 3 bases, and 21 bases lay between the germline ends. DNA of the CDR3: TGTGCTAGTGGAACTCTCACCCAGGGAGGTGGCTACGAGCAGTACTTC. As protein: CASGTLTQGGGYEQYF.